These T cell receptor beta chains were read from a single sample in a study of patients and donors after allogeneic stem cell transplantation. TCRdb passed the RT-PCR reads through MiXCR, listing each CDR3 protein once. The repertoire holds over 130,000 distinct CDR3 sequences, about 40% seen once, with roughly 52% in the top ten. Material for sequencing was blood, either unsorted or a sorted T cell fraction (not recorded which). The receptors come from a human donor who was either an allogeneic HSCT recipient or a stem cell or donor lymphocyte infusion donor (not recorded which). It is not recorded whose cells these are; they may come from a transplant donor. Both conserved end residues are part of each CDR3. D genes are given only for firm matches. Rows give clone size only sometimes, using once, few, many, or a class for an expanded clone.

D gene | J gene | clone size | V gene | CDR3 DNA | CDR3 protein
NA | TRBJ1-6 | few | TRBV6-5 | TGTGCCAGCAGTTTCCTATGGACAAGGAGCTCCTATAATTCACCCCTCCACTTT | CASSFLWTRSSYNSPLHF
NA | TRBJ2-1 | NA | TRBV25-1 | TGTGCCAGCAGTGAAAGAGCGGACGGGCATGAGCAGTTCTTC | CASSERADGHEQFF
NA | TRBJ1-6 | NA | TRBV9 | TGTGCCAGCAGCGTAGGAGGAGGGAGGATCACCTATAATTCACCCCTCCACTTT | CASSVGGGRITYNSPLHF
TRBD2 | TRBJ2-5 | NA | TRBV24-1 | TGTGCCACCAGTGCGCCGGGGGGTCTGAGGGAAGAGACCCAGTACTTC | CATSAPGGLREETQYF
NA | TRBJ2-2 | few | TRBV12-3/TRBV12-4 | TGTGCCAGCAGCCCTAACCTCACCGGGGAGCTGTTTTTT | CASSPNLTGELFF
NA | TRBJ2-1 | NA | TRBV7-2 | TGTGCCAGCAGCTCAGTCCGGTCCAGATCCTACAATGAGCAGTTCTTC | CASSSVRSRSYNEQFF
NA | TRBJ2-3 | NA | TRBV10-3 | TGTGCCATCAGTGGGGGGAACCCGACTAGCACAGATACGCAGTATTTT | CAISGGNPTSTDTQYF
TRBD2 | TRBJ2-7 | few | TRBV29-1 | TGCAGCGTTGAAGAGGGAGCGGGGGCCTACGAGCAGTACTTC | CSVEEGAGAYEQYF
NA | TRBJ1-2 | NA | TRBV20-1 | TGCAGTGCTAGCGACTATGGCTACACCTTC | CSASDYGYTF
TRBD1 | TRBJ2-3 | NA | TRBV12-3/TRBV12-4 | TGTGCCAGCAGTCACCGGGACAGGGACCGTGGTACGCAGTATTTT | CASSHRDRDRGTQYF
NA | TRBJ1-3 | NA | TRBV12-3/TRBV12-4 | TGTGCCAGCAGTGTGTGGCAGGGACATTCTACCGGAAACACCATATATTTT | CASSVWQGHSTGNTIYF